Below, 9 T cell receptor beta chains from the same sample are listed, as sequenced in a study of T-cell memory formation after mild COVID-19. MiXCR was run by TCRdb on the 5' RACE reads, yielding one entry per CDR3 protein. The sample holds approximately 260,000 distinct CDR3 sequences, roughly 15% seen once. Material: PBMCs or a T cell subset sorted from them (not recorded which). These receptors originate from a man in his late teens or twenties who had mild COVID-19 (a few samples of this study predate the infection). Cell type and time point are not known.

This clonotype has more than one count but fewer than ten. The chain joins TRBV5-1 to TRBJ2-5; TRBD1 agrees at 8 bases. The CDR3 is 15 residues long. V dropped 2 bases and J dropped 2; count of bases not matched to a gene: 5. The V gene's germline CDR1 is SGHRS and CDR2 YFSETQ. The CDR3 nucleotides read TGCGCCAGCAGCTTACAGGGGGTCGGGCAAGAGACCCAGTACTTC. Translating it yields CASSLQGVGQETQYF.

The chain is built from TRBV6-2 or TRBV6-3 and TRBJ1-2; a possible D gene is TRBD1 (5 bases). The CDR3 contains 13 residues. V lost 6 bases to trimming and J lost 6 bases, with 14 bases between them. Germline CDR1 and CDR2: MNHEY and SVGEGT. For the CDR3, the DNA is TGTGCCAGCAGCTTCAGGGCTGGAGATGGCTACACCTTC. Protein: CASSFRAGDGYTF.

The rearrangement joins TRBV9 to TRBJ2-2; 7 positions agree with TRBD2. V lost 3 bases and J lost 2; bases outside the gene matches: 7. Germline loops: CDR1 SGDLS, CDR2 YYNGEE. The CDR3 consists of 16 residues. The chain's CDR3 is CASSELGGGNTGELFF. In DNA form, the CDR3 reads TGTGCCAGCAGCGAACTGGGCGGGGGAAACACCGGGGAGCTGTTTTTT.

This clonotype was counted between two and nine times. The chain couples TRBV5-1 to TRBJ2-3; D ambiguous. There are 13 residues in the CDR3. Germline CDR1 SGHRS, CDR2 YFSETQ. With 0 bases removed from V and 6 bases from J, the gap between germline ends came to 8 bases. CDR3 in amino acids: CASSLGDKDTQYF. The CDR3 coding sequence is TGCGCCAGCAGCTTGGGAGATAAGGATACGCAGTATTTT.

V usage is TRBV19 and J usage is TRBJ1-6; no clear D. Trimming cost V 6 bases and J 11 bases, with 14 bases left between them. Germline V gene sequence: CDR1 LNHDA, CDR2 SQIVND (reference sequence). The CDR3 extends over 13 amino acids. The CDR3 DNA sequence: TGTGCCAGTAGCGCTCTCGGCAGGACACCCCTCCACTTT. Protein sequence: CASSALGRTPLHF.

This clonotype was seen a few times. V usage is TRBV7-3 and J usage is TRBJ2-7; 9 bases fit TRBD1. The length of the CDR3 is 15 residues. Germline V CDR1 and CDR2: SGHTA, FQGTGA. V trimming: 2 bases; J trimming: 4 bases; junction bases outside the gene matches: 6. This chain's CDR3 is CASSLHGTGQYEQYF. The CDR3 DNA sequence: TGTGCCAGCAGCTTACACGGGACAGGGCAATACGAGCAGTACTTC.

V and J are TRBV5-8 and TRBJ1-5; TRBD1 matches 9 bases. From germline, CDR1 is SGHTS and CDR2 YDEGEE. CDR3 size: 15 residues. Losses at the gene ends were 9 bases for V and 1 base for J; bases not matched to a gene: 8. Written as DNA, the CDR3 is TGTGCCAATCTAACAGGGGGCCCGAGCAATCAGCCCCAGCATTTT. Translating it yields CANLTGGPSNQPQHF.

This CDR3 reads CATRTGGGGTEAFF. The DNA for the CDR3 is TGTGCCACCAGGACCGGAGGTGGGGGCACTGAAGCTTTCTTT. The V gene is TRBV24-1, the J gene TRBJ1-1, with D possibly TRBD1 on 5 matching bases. CDR3 size: 14 residues. V lost 7 bases to trimming and J lost 4 bases, with 15 bases between them. CDR1 is KGHDR, CDR2 SFDVKD, per germline.

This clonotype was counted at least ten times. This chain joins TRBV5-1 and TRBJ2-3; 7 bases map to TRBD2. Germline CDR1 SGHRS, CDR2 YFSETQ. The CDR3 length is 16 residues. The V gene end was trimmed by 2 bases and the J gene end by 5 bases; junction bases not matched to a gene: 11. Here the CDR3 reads CASSFFSGADGDTQYF. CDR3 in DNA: TGCGCCAGCAGCTTTTTCAGCGGGGCGGACGGAGATACGCAGTATTTT. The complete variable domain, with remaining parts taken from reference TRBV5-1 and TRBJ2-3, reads KAGVTQTPRYLIKTRGQQVTLSCSPISGHRSVSWYQQTPGQGLQFLFEYFSETQRNKGNFPGRFSGRQFSNSRSEMNVSTLELGDSALYLCASSFFSGADGDTQYFGPGTRLTVL.